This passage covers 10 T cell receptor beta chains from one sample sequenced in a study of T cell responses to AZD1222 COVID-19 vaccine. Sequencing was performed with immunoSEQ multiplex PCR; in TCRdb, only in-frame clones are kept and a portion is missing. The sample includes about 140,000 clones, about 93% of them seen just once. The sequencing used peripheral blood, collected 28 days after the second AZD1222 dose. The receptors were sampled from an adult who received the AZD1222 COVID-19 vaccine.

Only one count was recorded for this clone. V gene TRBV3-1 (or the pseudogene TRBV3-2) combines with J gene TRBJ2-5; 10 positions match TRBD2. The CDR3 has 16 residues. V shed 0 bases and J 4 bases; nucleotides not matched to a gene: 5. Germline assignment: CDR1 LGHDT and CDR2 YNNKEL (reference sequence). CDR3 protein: CASSQEQRGGLETQYF. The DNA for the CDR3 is TGTGCCAGCAGCCAAGAACAGCGGGGGGGCCTAGAGACCCAGTACTTC.

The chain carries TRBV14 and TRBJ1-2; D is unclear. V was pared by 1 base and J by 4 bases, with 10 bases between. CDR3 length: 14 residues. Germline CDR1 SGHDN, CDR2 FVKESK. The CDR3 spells CASSQAVGSYGYTF. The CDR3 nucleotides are TGTGCCAGCAGCCAAGCGGTGGGAAGCTATGGCTACACCTTC.

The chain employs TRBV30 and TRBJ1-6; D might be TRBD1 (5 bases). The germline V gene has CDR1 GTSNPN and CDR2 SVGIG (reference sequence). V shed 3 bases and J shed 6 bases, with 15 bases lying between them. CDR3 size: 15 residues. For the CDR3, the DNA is TGTGCCTGGAGCCTACGGGGGGACCTTAATTCACCCCTCCACTTT. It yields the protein CAWSLRGDLNSPLHF.

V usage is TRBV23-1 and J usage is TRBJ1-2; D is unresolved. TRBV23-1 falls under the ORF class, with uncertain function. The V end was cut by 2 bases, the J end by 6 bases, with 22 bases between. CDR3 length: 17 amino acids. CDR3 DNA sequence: TGCGCCAGCAGTCAAAAGGATAAGGACCCAAGAAGGGATGGCTACACCTTC. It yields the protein CASSQKDKDPRRDGYTF.

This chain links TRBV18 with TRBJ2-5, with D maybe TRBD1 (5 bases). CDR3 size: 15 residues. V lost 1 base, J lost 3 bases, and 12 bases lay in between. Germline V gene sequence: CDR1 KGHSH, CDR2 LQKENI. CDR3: CASSPRQTGKETQYF. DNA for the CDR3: TGTGCCAGCTCACCACGTCAAACAGGAAAAGAGACCCAGTACTTC.

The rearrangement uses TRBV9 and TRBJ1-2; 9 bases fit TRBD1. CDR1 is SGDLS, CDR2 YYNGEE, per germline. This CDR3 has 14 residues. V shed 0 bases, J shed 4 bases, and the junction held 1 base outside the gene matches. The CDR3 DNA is TGTGCCAGCAGCGTAGGGACAGGGGTCTATGGCTACACCTTC. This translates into CASSVGTGVYGYTF.

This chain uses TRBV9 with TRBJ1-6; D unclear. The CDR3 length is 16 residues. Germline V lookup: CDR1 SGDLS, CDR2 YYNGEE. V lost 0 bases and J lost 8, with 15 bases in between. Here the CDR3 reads CASSVDGAGLHSPLHF. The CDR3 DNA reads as TGTGCCAGCAGCGTAGATGGAGCAGGTTTGCATTCACCCCTCCACTTT.

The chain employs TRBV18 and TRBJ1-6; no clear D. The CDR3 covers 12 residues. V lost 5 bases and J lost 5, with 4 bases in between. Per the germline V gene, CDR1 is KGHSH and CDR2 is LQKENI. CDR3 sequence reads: CASSKDNSPLHF. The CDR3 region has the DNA TGTGCCAGCTCAAAAGATAATTCACCCCTCCACTTT.

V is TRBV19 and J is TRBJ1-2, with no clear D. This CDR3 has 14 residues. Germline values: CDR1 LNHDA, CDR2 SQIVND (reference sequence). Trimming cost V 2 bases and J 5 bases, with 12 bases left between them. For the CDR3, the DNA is TGTGCCAGTAGTATATATGGGCAGATGTATGGCTACACCTTC. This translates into CASSIYGQMYGYTF.

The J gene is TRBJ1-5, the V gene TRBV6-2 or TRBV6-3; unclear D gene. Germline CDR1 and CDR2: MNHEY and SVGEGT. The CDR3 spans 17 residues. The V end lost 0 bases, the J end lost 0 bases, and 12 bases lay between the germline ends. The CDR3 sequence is CASSYSAGPYSNQPQHF. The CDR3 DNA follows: TGTGCCAGCAGTTACTCGGCAGGCCCTTATAGCAATCAGCCCCAGCATTTT.